Below are 18 T cell receptor beta chains sequenced from a single sample in a study of blood T cell repertoires in COVID-19. This table comes from immunoSEQ multiplex PCR, and its TCRdb copy is limited to in-frame clones, with some not included. The top ten hold around 2.5% of the sample, which has 200,000 to 300,000 clones, 87% seen once. Material: peripheral blood. The receptor source for this set is a woman in her 50s with acute or convalescent COVID-19.

The chain recombines TRBV7-8 with TRBJ2-1, with 7 positions matching TRBD2. Germline CDR1 reads SGHVS; CDR2 reads FQNEAQ. This CDR3 spans 16 amino acids. Trimming cost V 2 bases and J 8 bases; bases outside gene matches: 12. The CDR3 DNA reads as TGTGCCAGCAGCTTATATGAGTGGCGGGAGTGGCATGAGCAGTTCTTC. It encodes CASSLYEWREWHEQFF. The full variable domain, rest sourced from reference TRBV7-8 and TRBJ2-1, is GAGVSQSPRYKVAKRGQDVALRCDPISGHVSLFWYQQALGQGPEFLTYFQNEAQLDKSGLPSDRFFAERPEGSVSTLKIQRTQQEDSAVYLCASSLYEWREWHEQFFGPGTRLTVL.

The DNA for the CDR3 is TGTGCCAGCAGTTTAAATCGACTAGAGGCCGATGAGCAGTTCTTC. Residues: CASSLNRLEADEQFF. The V and J genes are TRBV27 and TRBJ2-1; maybe TRBD2 (6 bases). Germline assignment: CDR1 MNHEY and CDR2 SMNVEV (reference sequence). The CDR3 runs to 15 residues. Trimming took off 2 bases at V and 8 bases at J, with 16 bases between the two ends.

This clone showed up just a few times. The V call is TRBV12-3 or TRBV12-4, the J call TRBJ1-2; D gene unclear. Between the trimmed V and J ends, which lost 6 bases and 4 bases, there was a span of 12 bases. This CDR3 has 13 residues. The CDR3 region is CASSPRSPYGYTF. DNA of the CDR3: TGTGCCAGCAGCCCCCGGTCGCCCTATGGCTACACCTTC.

This clone was seen only a few times. This sequence joins TRBV27 and TRBJ1-5; tentatively, D is TRBD1 (5 bases). V shed 6 bases and J shed 0 bases, with 12 bases lying between them. The CDR3 runs 15 residues. CDR1 is MNHEY, CDR2 SMNVEV, per germline (reference sequence). The chain's CDR3 is CASRTQAYSNQPQHF. In DNA form, the CDR3 reads TGTGCCAGCAGGACACAGGCGTATAGCAATCAGCCCCAGCATTTT.

The rearrangement joins TRBV6-5 to TRBJ1-3, with D perhaps matching TRBD1 (5 bases). The V gene lost 8 bases and the J gene lost 8 bases, with 19 bases spanning the gap. The CDR3 sequence is 14 residues long. Germline V gene data show CDR1 as MNHEY and CDR2 as SVGAGI. The CDR3 region is CASPGGPSQDTIYF. The CDR3, as DNA: TGTGCCAGCCCGGGGGGTCCATCACAAGACACCATATATTTT.

This clone was detected once. The CDR3 region is CASSFVGAAQPQHF. CDR3 coding DNA: TGTGCCAGCAGTTTTGTAGGGGCGGCTCAGCCCCAGCATTTT. The gene calls are TRBV27 and TRBJ1-5, with D possibly TRBD1 on 5 matching bases. Trimming shortened V by 3 bases and J by 6 bases, and 12 bases separated the two germline ends. CDR1 is MNHEY, CDR2 SMNVEV, per germline (reference sequence). This CDR3 is 14 amino acids long.

J is TRBJ2-3 and V is TRBV18, with D possibly matching TRBD2 (5 bases). Deletions cut 2 bases from V and 2 bases from J, with 8 bases between. Germline V gives CDR1 KGHSH, CDR2 LQKENI. CDR3 length: 14 residues. The CDR3 DNA is TGTGCCAGCTCACCATCCGGGGTCACAGATACGCAGTATTTT. This gives the protein CASSPSGVTDTQYF.

This clone has a single count. This sequence joins TRBV28 and TRBJ1-5, with unresolved D. The CDR3 totals 13 residues. With 5 bases removed from V and 3 bases from J, the gap between germline ends came to 8 bases. Germline V CDR1 and CDR2: MDHEN, SYDVKM. The CDR3 region has the DNA TGTGCCAGCAGTCCGGGGTACAATCAGCCCCAGCATTTT. This encodes CASSPGYNQPQHF.

The gene calls are TRBV29-1 and TRBJ1-1, with D hard to call. The CDR3 totals 13 residues. V lost 1 base, J lost 2 bases, and 8 bases lay in between. From germline, CDR1 is SQVTM and CDR2 ANQGSEA. The CDR3 here is CSVEVGVNTEAFF. The CDR3 nucleotides read TGCAGCGTTGAAGTCGGGGTAAACACTGAAGCTTTCTTT. Supplemented by reference TRBV29-1 and TRBJ1-1, the full variable domain reads SAVISQKPSRDICQRGTSLTIQCQVDSQVTMMFWYRQQPGQSLTLIATANQGSEATYESGFVIDKFPISRPNLTFSTLTVSNMSPEDSSIYLCSVEVGVNTEAFFGQGTRLTVV.

The chain links TRBV10-3 to TRBJ1-5, with D perhaps matching TRBD1 (6 bases). Per germline, CDR1 ENHRY and CDR2 SYGVKD. The V end lost 3 bases, the J end lost 5 bases, and 11 bases lay between the germline ends. The CDR3 has 14 residues. CDR3 in amino acids: CAISELDSDQPQHF. The CDR3 DNA sequence: TGTGCCATCAGTGAACTGGACAGCGATCAGCCCCAGCATTTT.

This chain joins TRBV5-1 and TRBJ2-5, with TRBD2 matching 10 bases. The junction had 4 bases not matched to a gene; V was cut back by 1 base and J by 1 base. This CDR3 region has 16 residues. The germline V gene encodes CDR1 SGHRS and CDR2 YFSETQ. CDR3 nucleotides: TGCGCCAGCAGCTTGACTAGCGGGGACCTCCAAGAGACCCAGTACTTC. This translates into CASSLTSGDLQETQYF.

In its sample, this clone was seen a few times. This chain connects TRBV5-1 to TRBJ2-3, with D possibly being TRBD1 (6 bases). CDR3 size: 15 residues. The V gene lost 4 bases and the J gene lost 0 bases, with 12 bases spanning the gap. Per germline, CDR1 SGHRS and CDR2 YFSETQ. The CDR3 DNA follows: TGCGCCAGCAGCACTAACAGGGCTAGCACAGATACGCAGTATTTT. It encodes CASSTNRASTDTQYF.

This clone turned up a few times. V is TRBV7-2 and J is TRBJ1-4, with 7 bases that match TRBD1. The junction had 6 bases not matched to a gene; V was cut back by 5 bases and J by 12 bases. Germline CDR1 reads SGHTA; CDR2 reads FQGNSA. This CDR3 is 12 amino acids long. The CDR3 sequence: CASSHRQGQLFF. The CDR3 DNA sequence: TGTGCCAGCAGCCACCGACAGGGTCAACTGTTTTTT.

Only one count was recorded for this clone. This rearrangement joins TRBV20-1 to TRBJ1-1; D gene unclear. The CDR3 length is 10 residues. Per the germline V gene, CDR1 is DFQATT and CDR2 is SNEGSKA (reference sequence). Trimming removed 7 bases from V and 7 bases from J, with 10 bases in between. CDR3 region: CSVSRLEAFF. The CDR3 region has the DNA TGCAGTGTAAGCAGGCTTGAAGCTTTCTTT.

The chain's CDR3 is CASTPRGLGADEQYF. The CDR3 DNA follows: TGTGCCAGCACTCCTAGGGGACTAGGGGCGGACGAGCAGTACTTC. The chain combines TRBV28 with TRBJ2-7, with 8 bases identical to TRBD2. Per germline, CDR1 MDHEN and CDR2 SYDVKM. V was pared by 7 bases and J by 5 bases, with 13 bases of the junction left unmatched. The CDR3 covers 15 residues.

This clone was seen just once. The chain joins TRBV5-1 to TRBJ1-3; possibly TRBD1 for D (6 bases). Per the germline V gene, CDR1 is SGHRS and CDR2 is YFSETQ. The CDR3 runs 16 residues. Deletions cut 0 bases from V and 4 bases from J, with 14 bases between. CDR3 sequence: CASSLEVGGRGNTIYF. The DNA for the CDR3 is TGCGCCAGCAGCTTGGAAGTCGGGGGGCGCGGAAACACCATATATTTT.

The chain recombines TRBV4-2 with TRBJ1-1; unclear D gene. V lost 0 bases and J lost 4, with 9 bases in between. The CDR3 runs to 14 residues. The germline CDR1 and CDR2 sequences are LGHNA and YNFKEQ. The CDR3 reads CASSQEGRGTEAFF. For the CDR3, the DNA is TGTGCCAGCAGCCAAGAAGGCAGAGGCACTGAAGCTTTCTTT.

J is TRBJ1-4 and V is TRBV28; a possible D gene is TRBD1 (5 bases). Deletions cut 5 bases from V and 4 bases from J, with 17 bases between. This CDR3 is 16 amino acids long. Germline CDR1 reads MDHEN; CDR2 reads SYDVKM. Here the CDR3 reads CASSKTVGGRNEKLFF. For the CDR3, the DNA is TGTGCCAGCAGTAAAACAGTGGGGGGTCGTAATGAAAAACTGTTTTTT. Full variable domain (missing parts from reference TRBV28 and TRBJ1-4): DVKVTQSSRYLVKRTGEKVFLECVQDMDHENMFWYRQDPGLGLRLIYFSYDVKMKEKGDIPEGYSVSREKKERFSLILESASTNQTSMYLCASSKTVGGRNEKLFFGSGTQLSVL.